This TCR beta chain stems from a study of T-cell reconstitution after alpha-beta-depleted transplantation in children. Using unique molecular identifiers, the investigators prepared the TCRbeta library. A single record per CDR3 protein comes from TCRdb applying MiXCR to the PCR reads. Of 200,000 to 250,000 distinct CDR3 sequences in the sample, around 7.8% are singletons; the top ten hold about 6.4%. There are many counts of this clonotype. Its antigen is still unknown. Study conclusions and caveats: As was reported, about two months after transplant, alpha-beta T cells came from several hundred expanded graft clones. Elevated TCRbeta diversity at day 60 was traced, in some patients, to surviving recipient T cells and thymic progenitors.

The CDR3 spans 17 residues. V was trimmed by 3 bases and J by 2 bases, leaving 17 bases between them. Looked up from germline, CDR1 is KGHSH and CDR2 is LQKENI. Sequenced here: PBMCs, mostly from graft donor cells, sampled 180 days after TCRalphabeta/CD19-depleted stem cell transplant. The sequence came from a male patient aged 10-17 years who had a stem cell transplant for acute lymphoblastic leukemia, so the T cells may come from the graft donor. The chain is built from TRBV18 and TRBJ2-1, with D perhaps TRBD2 (6 bases). This CDR3 reads CASSPLSRDSPYNEQFF. The CDR3, as DNA: TGTGCCAGCTCACCTCTTTCCCGGGACTCCCCCTACAATGAGCAGTTCTTC.